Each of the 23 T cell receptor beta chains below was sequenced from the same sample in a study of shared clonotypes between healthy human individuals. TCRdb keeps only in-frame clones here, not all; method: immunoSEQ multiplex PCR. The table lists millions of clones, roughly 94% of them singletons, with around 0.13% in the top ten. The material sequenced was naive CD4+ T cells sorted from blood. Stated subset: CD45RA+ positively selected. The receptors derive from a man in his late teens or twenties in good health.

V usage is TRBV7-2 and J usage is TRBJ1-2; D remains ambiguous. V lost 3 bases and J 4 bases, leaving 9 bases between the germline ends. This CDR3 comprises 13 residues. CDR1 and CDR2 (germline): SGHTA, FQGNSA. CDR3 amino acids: CASSFVQGYGYTF. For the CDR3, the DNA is TGTGCCAGCAGCTTCGTGCAAGGCTATGGCTACACCTTC.

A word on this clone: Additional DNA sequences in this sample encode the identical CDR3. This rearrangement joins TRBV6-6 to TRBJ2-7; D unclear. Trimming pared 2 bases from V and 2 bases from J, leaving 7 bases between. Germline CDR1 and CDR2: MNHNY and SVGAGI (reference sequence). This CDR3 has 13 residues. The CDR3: CASSYAAAYEQYF. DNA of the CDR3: TGTGCCAGCAGTTACGCCGCGGCCTACGAGCAGTACTTC.

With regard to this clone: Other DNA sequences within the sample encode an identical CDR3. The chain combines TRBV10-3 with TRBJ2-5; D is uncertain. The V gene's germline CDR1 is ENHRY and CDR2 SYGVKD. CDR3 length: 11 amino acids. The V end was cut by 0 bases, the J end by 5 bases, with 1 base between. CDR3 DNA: TGTGCCATCAGTGAGTCTGAGACCCAGTACTTC. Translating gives CAISESETQYF.

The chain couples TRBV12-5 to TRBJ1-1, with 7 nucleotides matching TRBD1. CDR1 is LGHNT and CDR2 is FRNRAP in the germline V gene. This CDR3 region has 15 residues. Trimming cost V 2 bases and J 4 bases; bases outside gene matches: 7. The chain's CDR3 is CASGLQTGMGTEAFF. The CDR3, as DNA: TGTGCTAGTGGTTTGCAGACAGGGATGGGCACTGAAGCTTTCTTT.

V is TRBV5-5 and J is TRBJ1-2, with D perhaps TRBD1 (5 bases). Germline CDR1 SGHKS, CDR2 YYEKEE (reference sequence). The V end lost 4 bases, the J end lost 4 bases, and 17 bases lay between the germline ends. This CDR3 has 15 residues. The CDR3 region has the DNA TGTGCCAGCAGCCTAGACCCGGGACCGACCTATGGCTACACCTTC. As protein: CASSLDPGPTYGYTF.

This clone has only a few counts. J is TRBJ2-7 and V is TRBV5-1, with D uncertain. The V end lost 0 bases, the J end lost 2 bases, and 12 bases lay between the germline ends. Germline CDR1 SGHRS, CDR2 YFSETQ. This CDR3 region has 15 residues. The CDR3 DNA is TGCGCCAGCAGCTTGGAGAGTGGCAGAGCCTACGAGCAGTACTTC. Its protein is CASSLESGRAYEQYF.

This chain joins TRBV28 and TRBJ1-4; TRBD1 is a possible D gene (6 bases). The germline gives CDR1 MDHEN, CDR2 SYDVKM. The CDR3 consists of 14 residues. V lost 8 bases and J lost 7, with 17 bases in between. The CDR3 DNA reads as TGTGCCAGCTCCCCAGGGGAGAAGGGTGAAAAACTGTTTTTT. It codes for CASSPGEKGEKLFF.

CDR3 in amino acids: CASSFGTENEKLFF. In DNA form, the CDR3 reads TGTGCCAGCAGTTTCGGGACAGAGAATGAAAAACTGTTTTTT. The V gene is TRBV6-5, the J gene TRBJ1-4; 7 bases agree with TRBD1. The J segment lost 5 bases and the V segment lost 4 bases, leaving 4 bases of the junction unmatched. The CDR3 length is 14 residues. Germline V CDR1 and CDR2: MNHEY, SVGAGI.

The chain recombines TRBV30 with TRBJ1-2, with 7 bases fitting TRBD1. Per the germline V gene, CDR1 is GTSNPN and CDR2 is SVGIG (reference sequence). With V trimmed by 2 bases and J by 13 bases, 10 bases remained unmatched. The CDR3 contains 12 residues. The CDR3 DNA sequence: TGTGCCTGGAGTTTCGGGACAGCTCGGGGCACCTTC. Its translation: CAWSFGTARGTF.

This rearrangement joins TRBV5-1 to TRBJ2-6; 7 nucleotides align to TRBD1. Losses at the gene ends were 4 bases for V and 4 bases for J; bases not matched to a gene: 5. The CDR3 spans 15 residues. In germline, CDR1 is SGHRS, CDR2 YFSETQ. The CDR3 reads CASSQQGTGANVLTF. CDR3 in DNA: TGCGCCAGCAGCCAACAGGGGACCGGGGCCAACGTCCTGACTTTC.

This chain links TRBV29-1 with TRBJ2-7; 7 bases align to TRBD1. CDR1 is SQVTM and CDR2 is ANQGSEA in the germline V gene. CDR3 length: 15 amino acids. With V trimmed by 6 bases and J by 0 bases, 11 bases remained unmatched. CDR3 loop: CSVVLDRLSSYEQYF. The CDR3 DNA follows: TGCAGCGTCGTCTTGGACAGGCTGAGCTCCTACGAGCAGTACTTC.

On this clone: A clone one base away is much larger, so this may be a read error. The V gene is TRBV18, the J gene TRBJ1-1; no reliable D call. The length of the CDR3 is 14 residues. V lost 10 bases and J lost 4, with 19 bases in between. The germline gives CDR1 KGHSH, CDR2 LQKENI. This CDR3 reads CAISGSSGRTEAFF. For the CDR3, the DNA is TGTGCCATCTCGGGATCTAGCGGGCGCACTGAAGCTTTCTTT.

The CDR3 bases are TGTGCCAGCAGCAACCTAGATCAGCCCCAGCATTTT. Protein sequence: CASSNLDQPQHF. The V gene is TRBV5-4, the J gene TRBJ1-5; D is ambiguous. V shed 4 bases and J shed 5 bases, with 7 bases lying between them. CDR3 length equals 12 residues. Germline V gives CDR1 SGHNT, CDR2 YYREEE (reference sequence). Supplemented by reference TRBV5-4 and TRBJ1-5, the full variable domain reads ETGVTQSPTHLIKTRGQQVTLRCSSQSGHNTVSWYQQALGQGPQFIFQYYREEENGRGNFPPRFSGLQFPNYSSELNVNALELDDSALYLCASSNLDQPQHFGDGTRLSIL.

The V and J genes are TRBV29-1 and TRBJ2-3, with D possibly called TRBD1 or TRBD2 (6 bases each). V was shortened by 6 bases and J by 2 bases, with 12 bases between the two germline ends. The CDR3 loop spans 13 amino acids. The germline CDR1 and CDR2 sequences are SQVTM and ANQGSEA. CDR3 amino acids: CSVRGAVTDTQYF. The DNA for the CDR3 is TGCAGCGTGAGGGGGGCCGTCACAGATACGCAGTATTTT.

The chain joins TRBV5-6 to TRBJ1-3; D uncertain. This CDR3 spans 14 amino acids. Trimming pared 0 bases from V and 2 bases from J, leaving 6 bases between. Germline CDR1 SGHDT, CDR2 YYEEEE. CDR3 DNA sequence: TGTGCCAGCAGCTTGGTGTCACCTGGAAACACCATATATTTT. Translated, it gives CASSLVSPGNTIYF.

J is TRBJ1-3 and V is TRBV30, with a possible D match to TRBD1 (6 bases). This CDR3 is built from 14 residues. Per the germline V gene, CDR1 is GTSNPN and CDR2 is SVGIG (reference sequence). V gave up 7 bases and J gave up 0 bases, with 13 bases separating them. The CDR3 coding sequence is TGTGCCTTGCACAGGGAGTACTCTGGAAACACCATATATTTT. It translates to CALHREYSGNTIYF.

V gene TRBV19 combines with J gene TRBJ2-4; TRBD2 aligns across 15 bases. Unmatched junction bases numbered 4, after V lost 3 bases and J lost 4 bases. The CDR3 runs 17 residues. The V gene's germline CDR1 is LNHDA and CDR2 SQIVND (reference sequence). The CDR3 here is CASSISGTSGRKNIQYF. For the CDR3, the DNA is TGTGCCAGTAGTATTTCCGGGACTAGCGGGAGGAAAAACATTCAGTACTTC.

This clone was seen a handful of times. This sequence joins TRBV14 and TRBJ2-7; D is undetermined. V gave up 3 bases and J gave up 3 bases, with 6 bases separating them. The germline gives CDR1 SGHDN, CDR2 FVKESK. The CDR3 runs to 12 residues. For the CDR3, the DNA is TGTGCCAGCAGCCACGGCTTCTACGAGCAGTACTTC. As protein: CASSHGFYEQYF.

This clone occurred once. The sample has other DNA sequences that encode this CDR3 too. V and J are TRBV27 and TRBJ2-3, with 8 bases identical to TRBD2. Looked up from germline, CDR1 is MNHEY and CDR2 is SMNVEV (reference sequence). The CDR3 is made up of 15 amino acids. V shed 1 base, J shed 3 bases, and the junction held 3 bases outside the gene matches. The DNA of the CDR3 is TGTGCCAGCAGTTTATGGGGGACTAGTACAGATACGCAGTATTTT. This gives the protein CASSLWGTSTDTQYF.

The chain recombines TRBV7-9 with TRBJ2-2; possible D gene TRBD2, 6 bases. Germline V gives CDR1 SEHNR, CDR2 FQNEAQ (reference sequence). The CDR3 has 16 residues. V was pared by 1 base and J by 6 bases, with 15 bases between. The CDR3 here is CASSLGSGTGAGELFF. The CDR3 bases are TGTGCCAGCAGCTTAGGATCAGGGACTGGGGCCGGGGAGCTGTTTTTT.

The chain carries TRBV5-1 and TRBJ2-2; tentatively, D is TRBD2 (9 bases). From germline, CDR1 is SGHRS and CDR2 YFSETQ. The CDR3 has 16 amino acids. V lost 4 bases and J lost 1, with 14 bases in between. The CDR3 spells CASSAGGTGNTGELFF. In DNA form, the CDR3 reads TGCGCCAGCAGCGCGGGAGGGACAGGGAACACCGGGGAGCTGTTTTTT.

CDR3 nucleotide sequence: TGTGCCAGCAGCCTCCAAGCGGGAGGGGGCTACGAGCAGTACTTC. Translating gives CASSLQAGGGYEQYF. The rearrangement joins TRBV5-5 to TRBJ2-7, with 10 nucleotides matching TRBD2. After removal of 4 bases from V and 3 bases from J, the junction contained 7 bases not matched to a gene. Germline loops: CDR1 SGHKS, CDR2 YYEKEE (reference sequence). The CDR3 loop spans 15 amino acids.

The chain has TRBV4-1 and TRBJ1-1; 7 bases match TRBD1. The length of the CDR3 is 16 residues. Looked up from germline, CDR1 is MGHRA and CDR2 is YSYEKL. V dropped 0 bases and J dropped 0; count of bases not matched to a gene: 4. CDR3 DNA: TGCGCCAGCAGCCAAGAAGAGGACAGGCTGAACACTGAAGCTTTCTTT. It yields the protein CASSQEEDRLNTEAFF.